Below, one T cell receptor beta chain is given with its context. Its antigen is undetermined. The data were obtained in a study of response to subunit inactivated influenza vaccine. Points from the study as a whole: Seasonal influenza vaccination, on each occasion, was suggested by the authors to recruit few new T cells.

V lost 0 bases, J lost 6 bases, and 9 bases stayed unmatched. Looked up from germline, CDR1 is WNHNN and CDR2 is SYGVQD (reference sequence). The length of the CDR3 is 17 residues. One entry per CDR3 protein results from TCRdb running MiXCR on the RT-PCR reads. The data contain around 150,000 distinct CDR3 sequences, about 11% of them singletons. The specimen was non-naive T cells sorted from PBMCs, collected 40 to 50 days after vaccination. This receptor was taken from a man aged 45-65 years who received an inactivated influenza vaccine. The rearrangement uses TRBV10-1 and TRBJ2-2, with 8 positions matching TRBD1. The CDR3 coding sequence is TGCGCCAGCAGTGAGTCCTATGGGGCAGGGGGCTCCGGGGAGCTGTTTTTT. Protein: CASSESYGAGGSGELFF.